This TCR beta chain was recorded in a study of OX40 agonist ivuxolimab in advanced cancers. CDR1 is MNHNY, CDR2 SVGAGI, per germline (reference sequence). The CDR3 extends over 12 amino acids. V was trimmed by 8 bases and J by 7 bases, leaving 12 bases between them. Sequencing was performed with immunoSEQ multiplex PCR; in TCRdb, only in-frame clones are kept and a portion is missing. This sample has 60,000 to 85,000 clones, with 75% to 90% found just once. This specimen consisted of CD4+ or CD8+ T cells sorted from blood, obtained in a trial of the OX40 agonist ivuxolimab. V gene TRBV6-6 combines with J gene TRBJ2-4; no firm D call. This TCR came from an adult with an advanced solid tumor such as melanoma, head and neck, liver or kidney cancer. CDR3: CASGLSPNIQYF. The CDR3 region has the DNA TGTGCCAGCGGCCTTTCCCCGAACATTCAGTACTTC.